This T cell receptor beta chain was profiled in a study of vaccination effects on CD4 cells after COVID-19. TCRdb's table, derived via immunoSEQ multiplex PCR, lists solely in-frame clones and lacks some. The table shows under 30,000 clones, with roughly 71% occurring only once. This CDR3 has 14 residues. With 4 bases clipped from V and 3 bases from J, the junction kept 5 bases outside the gene matches. CDR1 and CDR2 (germline): MNHNY, SVGAGI (reference sequence). Antigen-specific CD4+ T cells expanded by the ViraFEST assay with viral peptide pools were then sequenced. When less than 11 days of culture had elapsed, CD4+ T cells were isolated. Two-dose vaccination with either BNT162b2 or mRNA-1273 was given to the participants. Neither prior SARS-CoV-2 infection nor positive nucleocapsid antibodies were present in the vaccine recipients. They grew two million PBMC in each well, adding about 9.5 IU/ml IL-2 and 7.5 to 10 ug/ml peptides.

Study-level results: Marked contraction was observed in infection-induced and vaccine-induced clones late after vaccination. Healthy vaccinees' vaccine-induced clones included only 1 of 255 that recognized common cold coronaviruses.

With regard to this clone: Its cognate antigen is unknown.

This chain connects TRBV6-6 to TRBJ2-7; 8 bases fit TRBD1. Material: CD4+ T cells from PBMCs cultured with HCoV-OC43 spike peptides, obtained after COVID-19 vaccination. Regarding subset: HCoV-OC43 spike overlapping peptide pool stimulation. The clonotype originates from a human donor who received a COVID-19 vaccine. CDR3 nucleotide sequence: TGTGCCAGCAGTTTCGGGACAGGAGTCTACGAGCAGTACTTC. It encodes CASSFGTGVYEQYF.